Each of the 10 T cell receptor beta chains below was sequenced from the same sample in a study of response to subunit inactivated influenza vaccine. Each CDR3 protein is one row after TCRdb ran MiXCR on the RT-PCR reads. Of 500,000 to 550,000 distinct CDR3 sequences in the sample, 7.5% to 8.5% are singletons; the top ten hold roughly 13%. The sequencing here drew on PBMCs from blood, taken approximately 25 months after vaccination. The receptor set was obtained from a man aged 45 to 70 who received an inactivated influenza vaccine.

The chain links TRBV5-1 to TRBJ1-4; a possible D gene is TRBD1 (6 bases). The V gene lost 2 bases and the J gene lost 8 bases, with 16 bases spanning the gap. This CDR3 contains 15 residues. Germline CDR1 is SGHRS and CDR2 is YFSETQ. The CDR3 here is CASSLTTGRGEKLFF. CDR3 DNA: TGCGCCAGCAGCTTAACGACAGGTCGGGGGGAAAAACTGTTTTTT.

This clonotype turned up a few times. The chain employs TRBV20-1 and TRBJ1-1, with 7 nucleotides matching TRBD1. V was pared by 6 bases and J by 0 bases, with 10 bases of the junction left unmatched. This CDR3 spans 15 amino acids. Germline CDR1 DFQATT, CDR2 SNEGSKA (reference sequence). CDR3 sequence reads: CSAHRGGHLNTEAFF. CDR3 coding DNA: TGCAGTGCCCACAGGGGAGGACACTTGAACACTGAAGCTTTCTTT.

In its sample, this clonotype was seen many times. This chain uses TRBV6-5 with TRBJ2-2, with TRBD2 identical over 15 bases. Germline V CDR1 and CDR2: MNHEY, SVGAGI. V shed 0 bases, J shed 7 bases, and the junction held 6 bases outside the gene matches. The CDR3 has 18 residues. DNA for the CDR3: TGTGCCAGCAGTTACTCAGGACTAGCGGGAGGGTACGTCGGGGAGCTGTTTTTT. Translation: CASSYSGLAGGYVGELFF.

V usage is TRBV29-1 and J usage is TRBJ2-7; 9 nucleotides match TRBD2. Germline assignment: CDR1 SQVTM and CDR2 ANQGSEA. The CDR3 loop spans 14 amino acids. The ends lost 6 bases at V and 3 bases at J; junction bases unmatched: 9. The CDR3 loop reads CSVVRSSGDYEQYF. CDR3 DNA: TGCAGCGTGGTGAGGTCTAGCGGGGACTACGAGCAGTACTTC.

The J gene is TRBJ1-1, the V gene TRBV5-5; D not resolved. The germline V gene has CDR1 SGHKS and CDR2 YYEKEE (reference sequence). The CDR3 is 13 amino acids. V lost 3 bases to trimming and J lost 2 bases, with 8 bases between them. The CDR3 region is CASSWVGNTEAFF. In DNA form, the CDR3 reads TGTGCCAGCAGCTGGGTTGGTAACACTGAAGCTTTCTTT.

In this sample, this clonotype turned up a few times. The chain uses TRBV2 and TRBJ2-1, with D perhaps TRBD2 (5 bases). The CDR3 extends over 15 amino acids. V lost 6 bases to trimming and J lost 0 bases, with 12 bases between them. Germline assignment: CDR1 SNHLY and CDR2 FYNNEI. CDR3 loop: CASRSDSNSYNEQFF. The CDR3 bases are TGTGCCAGCAGATCGGACTCGAACTCCTACAATGAGCAGTTCTTC. Full variable domain (missing parts from reference TRBV2 and TRBJ2-1): EPEVTQTPSHQVTQMGQEVILRCVPISNHLYFYWYRQILGQKVEFLVSFYNNEISEKSEIFDDQFSVERPDGSNFTLKIRSTKLEDSAMYFCASRSDSNSYNEQFFGPGTRLTVL.

There are a few counts of this clonotype. The chain joins TRBV10-3 to TRBJ1-2, with 12 bases lining up with TRBD1. J gave up 3 bases and V 4 bases, and 6 bases lay outside the gene matches. CDR3 length equals 16 residues. The germline V gene encodes CDR1 ENHRY and CDR2 SYGVKD. CDR3 sequence: CAISGGTGGVDYGYTF. In DNA, the CDR3 is TGTGCCATCAGTGGGGGGACAGGGGGCGTCGACTATGGCTACACCTTC.

This clonotype was detected a few times. This chain uses TRBV27 with TRBJ2-7, with 8 bases matching TRBD2. The CDR3 covers 15 residues. Germline V gene lookup returns CDR1 MNHEY and CDR2 SMNVEV (reference sequence). The junction had 11 bases not matched to a gene; V was cut back by 3 bases and J by 7 bases. The CDR3 DNA sequence: TGTGCCAGCAGTTTCGGGACTAGTCTACTTCAGGAGCAGTACTTC. Its translation: CASSFGTSLLQEQYF.

V is TRBV7-9 and J is TRBJ2-1; 7 nucleotides line up with TRBD2. Germline lookup yields CDR1 SEHNR and CDR2 FQNEAQ (reference sequence). The junction had 6 bases not matched to a gene; V was cut back by 5 bases and J by 5 bases. This CDR3 is 14 amino acids long. CDR3 bases: TGTGCCAGCAGCCGGGAGGCGCCTAACAATGAGCAGTTCTTC. Amino acids: CASSREAPNNEQFF.

This clonotype was counted many times. The chain uses TRBV5-4 and TRBJ2-2, with 8 bases that match TRBD2. The CDR3 has 12 amino acids. Trimming took 6 bases from V and 5 from J; bases not matched to a gene: 0. Germline V CDR1 and CDR2: SGHNT, YYREEE (reference sequence). The CDR3 bases are TGTGCCAGCACGGGGGGGACCGGGGAGCTGTTTTTT. The encoded protein is CASTGGTGELFF.